The present entry profiles one TCR beta chain with its context. Its antigen remains unidentified. Base qualities were left out, and no much larger clone turns up one base away. Library prep was done by the immunoSEQ multiplex PCR assay. RNA was extracted from all samples and reverse transcribed into cDNA as template for TCR sequencing. SuperScript III was used to make first-strand cDNA, primed with a 2:1 mix of oligo-dT and random hexamers. A synthetic immune receptor repertoire was used to assess amplification bias, and residual bias was removed computationally. Per the original workflow: Raw reads were preprocessed to remove errors, and CDR3 was defined by IMGT conventions from the conserved cysteine to phenylalanine. Clonality was calculated as 1 minus Shannon entropy normalized by log2 of the number of productive unique TCRs. Whether each scalp clone was CD4 or CD8 was inferred by checking scalp TCRbeta sequences against the CD4 and CD8 repertoires from sorted blood. The table was pulled from immuneACCESS by TCRdb, which kept in-frame rearrangements only. Such tables lose some clones; where checked, under half of the loss comes from unresolved V genes, and the rest has no known cause. From that table come the V and J calls and clone size; the DNA was used to work out D and trimming. For this sample there are roughly 40,000 clones; about three fifths appear just once. Under 25% of the sample goes to the ten largest clones.

The junction carries 14 bases between V and J, which are trimmed by 2 bases and 6 bases respectively. The CDR3 numbers 15 residues from cysteine through phenylalanine. Of the read, only the CDR3 DNA is kept; its 45 bases are in frame from base 1. The germline V gene encodes CDR1 SGHRS and CDR2 YFSETQ. This sample is drawn from a study of CD8+ T cells in alopecia areata (dated by TCRdb to between 2017 and 2018). The study in broad terms: Treated patients were enrolled in an open-label pilot trial of oral tofacitinib, 5 to 10 mg twice daily, for moderate-to-severe alopecia areata. Tofacitinib was given for 6 to 18 months, followed by 6 months of follow-up off drug to assess delayed response and recurrence. The SALT score, which quantifies the percentage of affected scalp surface area, was used to measure disease severity in treated patients. High-throughput TCRbeta sequencing was used to examine T cell clonal expansion in alopecia areata in both the C3H/HeJ mouse model and human patients. On the human side, TCRbeta sequencing was run on scalp tissue and on sorted CD4+ and CD8+ peripheral blood T cells from healthy controls and from alopecia areata patients with either patchy or totalis/universalis disease. Patients on tofacitinib were biopsied at baseline and after 4 and 24 weeks of treatment, and several of the patients also had a later scalp biopsy. Scalp clonality was compared across normal scalp (n=4), patchy alopecia areata scalp (n=8), and alopecia totalis/universalis scalp (n=8). RNA was obtained with the PAXgene miRNA kit for fixed scalp, the miRNeasy kit for PBMCs, and the RNeasy kit for mouse skin. Amplification of TCRbeta CDR3 regions was done by immunoSEQ multiplex PCR using 35 Vbeta forward primers and 13 Jbeta reverse primers. Broader findings and caveats from the paper: Compared with normal scalp, lesional scalp, particularly in alopecia totalis/universalis, had higher clonality and more expanded CD8+ clones, which suggests antigenic drive. With tofacitinib, both scalp clonality and the number of expanded CD8+ clones among the top 100 scalp clones went down significantly. Because the treated cohort was small and included a single nonresponder, larger studies are needed to assess links between baseline CD8+ expansion and response. Scalp TCR repertoire analysis is complicated because resident alphabeta T cells in normal human skin are also sequenced, whereas mouse skin is dominated by gammadelta T cells. Many expanded lesional clones were found to persist in scalp and blood during tofacitinib treatment, and relapse after treatment cessation may be partly explained by this persistence. Compared with mice, TCR sequences shared between patients were less clear, possibly partly because of HLA diversity across the patient population.

The time point label corresponds to: less than five weeks on oral tofacitinib. The treatment or condition label of this sample denotes: oral pan-JAK inhibitor, 5-10 mg twice daily. Peripheral blood and lesional scalp punch biopsies were obtained from patients with alopecia areata. PBMCs were separated by density centrifugation and stained for CD3, CD4 and CD8, after which CD4+ and CD8+ T cells were sorted on a FACSAria. The clonotype was recovered from a human donor with alopecia areata. The rearrangement combines TRBV5-1 with TRBJ2-2, with the D gene not clear enough to name. The sequences come from CD8+ T cells sorted from blood, collected at week 4, from a patient treated with tofacitinib. The CDR3 region reads CASSLRQDSAGELFF. The sequenced DNA: TGCGCCAGCAGCTTACGTCAGGATTCGGCCGGGGAGCTGTTTTTT. Reference TRBV5-1 and TRBJ2-2 genes cover what lies past the CDR3, so the full variable domain is KAGVTQTPRYLIKTRGQQVTLSCSPISGHRSVSWYQQTPGQGLQFLFEYFSETQRNKGNFPGRFSGRQFSNSRSEMNVSTLELGDSALYLCASSLRQDSAGELFFGEGSRLTVL.